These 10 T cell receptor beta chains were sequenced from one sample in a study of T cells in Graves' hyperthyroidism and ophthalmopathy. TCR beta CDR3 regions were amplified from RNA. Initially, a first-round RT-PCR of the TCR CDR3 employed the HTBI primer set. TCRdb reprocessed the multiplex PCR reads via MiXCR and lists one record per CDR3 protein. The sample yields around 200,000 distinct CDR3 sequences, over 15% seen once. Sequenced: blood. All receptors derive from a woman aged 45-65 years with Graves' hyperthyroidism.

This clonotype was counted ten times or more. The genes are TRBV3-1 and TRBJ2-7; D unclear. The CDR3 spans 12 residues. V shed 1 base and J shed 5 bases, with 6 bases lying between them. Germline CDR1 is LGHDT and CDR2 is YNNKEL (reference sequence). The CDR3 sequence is CASSQVGNEQYF. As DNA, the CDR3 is TGTGCCAGCAGCCAAGTGGGTAACGAGCAGTACTTC.

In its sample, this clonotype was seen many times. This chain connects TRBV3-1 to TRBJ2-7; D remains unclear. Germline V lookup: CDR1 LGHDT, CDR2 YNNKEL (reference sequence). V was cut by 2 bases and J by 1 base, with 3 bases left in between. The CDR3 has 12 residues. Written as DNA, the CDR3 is TGTGCCAGCAGCCAAACTTCCTACGAGCAGTACTTC. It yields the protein CASSQTSYEQYF.

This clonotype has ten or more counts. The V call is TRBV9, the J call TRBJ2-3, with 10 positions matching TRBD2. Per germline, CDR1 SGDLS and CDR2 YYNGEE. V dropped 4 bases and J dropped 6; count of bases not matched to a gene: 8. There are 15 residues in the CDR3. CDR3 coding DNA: TGTGCCAGCAGCTTCGGTCCTAGCGGGGGTGATACGCAGTATTTT. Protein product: CASSFGPSGGDTQYF. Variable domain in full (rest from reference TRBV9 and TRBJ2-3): DSGVTQTPKHLITATGQRVTLRCSPRSGDLSVYWYQQSLDQGLQFLIQYYNGEERAKGNILERFSAQQFPDLHSELNLSSLELGDSALYFCASSFGPSGGDTQYFGPGTRLTVL.

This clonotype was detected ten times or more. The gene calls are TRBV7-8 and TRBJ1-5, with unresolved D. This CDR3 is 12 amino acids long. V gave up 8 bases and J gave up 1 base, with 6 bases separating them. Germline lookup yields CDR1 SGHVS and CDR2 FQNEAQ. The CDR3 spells CASGPSNQPQHF. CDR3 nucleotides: TGTGCCAGCGGCCCAAGCAATCAGCCCCAGCATTTT.

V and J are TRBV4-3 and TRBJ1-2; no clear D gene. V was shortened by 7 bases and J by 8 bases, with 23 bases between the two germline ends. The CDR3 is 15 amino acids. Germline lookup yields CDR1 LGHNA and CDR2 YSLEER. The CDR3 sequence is CASTSSHSQSYGYTF. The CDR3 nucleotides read TGCGCCAGCACCTCATCCCACTCACAATCGTACGGCTACACCTTC.

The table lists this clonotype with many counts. In DNA form, the CDR3 reads TGCAGTGCTAGACCGACCCTCCCAATGAACACTGAAGCTTTCTTT. Protein product: CSARPTLPMNTEAFF. The chain uses TRBV20-1 and TRBJ1-1; D not certain. This CDR3 region has 15 residues. V dropped 2 bases and J dropped 0 bases, with 13 bases sitting between them. Germline V gene lookup returns CDR1 DFQATT and CDR2 SNEGSKA (reference sequence).

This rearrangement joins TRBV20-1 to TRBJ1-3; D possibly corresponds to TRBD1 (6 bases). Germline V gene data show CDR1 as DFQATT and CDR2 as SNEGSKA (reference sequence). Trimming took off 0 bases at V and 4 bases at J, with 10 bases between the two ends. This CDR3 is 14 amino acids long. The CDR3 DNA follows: TGCAGTGCTAGAGATCAGGGGAGGGGAAACACCATATATTTT. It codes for CSARDQGRGNTIYF.

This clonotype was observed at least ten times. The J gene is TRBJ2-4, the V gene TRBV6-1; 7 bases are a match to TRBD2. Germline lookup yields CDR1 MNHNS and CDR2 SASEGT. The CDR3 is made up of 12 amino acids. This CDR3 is CAGGGRQNIQYF. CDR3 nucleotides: TGTGCGGGCGGGGGAAGGCAAAACATTCAGTACTTC.

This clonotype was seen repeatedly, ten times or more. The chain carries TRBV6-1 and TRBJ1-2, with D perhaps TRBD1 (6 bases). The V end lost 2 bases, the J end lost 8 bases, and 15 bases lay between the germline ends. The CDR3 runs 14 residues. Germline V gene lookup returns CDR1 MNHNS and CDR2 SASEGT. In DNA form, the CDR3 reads TGTGCCAGCAGTGAAACAGGGAGTCAGGGCGGCTACACCTTC. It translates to CASSETGSQGGYTF.

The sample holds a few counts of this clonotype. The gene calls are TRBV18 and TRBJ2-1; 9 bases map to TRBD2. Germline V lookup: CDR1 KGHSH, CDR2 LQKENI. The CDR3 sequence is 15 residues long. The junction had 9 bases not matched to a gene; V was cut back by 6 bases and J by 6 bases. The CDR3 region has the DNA TGTGCCAGCTCTTATGGGGCTAGCGGGGCCAATGAGCAGTTCTTC. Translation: CASSYGASGANEQFF.